This TCR beta chain emerged from a study of blood T cells in healthy people across ages. For the second PCR, which ran for about 7 to 11 cycles, a sample-barcoded 5' primer and a J-beta primer mix were used. TCRdb reprocessed the 5' RACE reads via MiXCR and lists one record per CDR3 protein. The sample lists about a million distinct CDR3 sequences, roughly 51% occurring once. V dropped 1 base and J dropped 0 bases, with 4 bases sitting between them. This CDR3 comprises 13 residues. Germline-derived CDR1 and CDR2 are DFQATT and SNEGSKA (reference sequence). Source material: blood. This clonotype was sampled from a woman aged 60-70 years in good health. This chain connects TRBV20-1 to TRBJ2-1; D is undetermined. CDR3 sequence reads: CSARADSYNEQFF. Written as DNA, the CDR3 is TGCAGTGCTAGAGCGGACTCCTACAATGAGCAGTTCTTC.